This paragraph reports one T cell receptor beta chain. The sample belongs to a study of cytomegalovirus exposure and HLA in healthy donors. The CDR3 is made up of 14 amino acids. Trimming cost V 1 base and J 6 bases, with 7 bases left between them. CDR1 and CDR2 from the germline V gene are LNHDA and SQIVND (reference sequence). The PCR ran on 60 Vbeta and 13 Jbeta primers. Profiling relied on immunoSEQ multiplex PCR, and the TCRdb table lists in-frame clones only, not all of them. This sample carries approximately 37,000 clones, with about 4.2% going to the ten biggest clones. The chain employs TRBV19 and TRBJ1-6, with a possible D match to TRBD1 (5 bases). The clonotype originates from a male donor in good health and CMV-seronegative. The sample taken for sequencing was PBMCs. This CDR3 is CASSIGQTNSPLHF. For the CDR3, the DNA is TGTGCCAGTAGTATAGGACAGACTAATTCACCCCTCCACTTT.